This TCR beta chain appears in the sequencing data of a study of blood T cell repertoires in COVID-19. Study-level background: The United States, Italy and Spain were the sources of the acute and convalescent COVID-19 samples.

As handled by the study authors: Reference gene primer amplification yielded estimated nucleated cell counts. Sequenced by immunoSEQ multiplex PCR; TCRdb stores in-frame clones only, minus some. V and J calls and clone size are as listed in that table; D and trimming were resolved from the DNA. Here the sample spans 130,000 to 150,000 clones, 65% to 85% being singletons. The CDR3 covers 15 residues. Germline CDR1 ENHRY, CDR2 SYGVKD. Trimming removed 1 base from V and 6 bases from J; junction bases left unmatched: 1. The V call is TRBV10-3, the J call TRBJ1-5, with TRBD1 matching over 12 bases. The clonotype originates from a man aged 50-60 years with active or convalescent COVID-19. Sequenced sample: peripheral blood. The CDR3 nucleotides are TGTGCCATCAGTGAGTGGGACAGGGGGCCTCAGCCCCAGCATTTT. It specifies CAISEWDRGPQPQHF.